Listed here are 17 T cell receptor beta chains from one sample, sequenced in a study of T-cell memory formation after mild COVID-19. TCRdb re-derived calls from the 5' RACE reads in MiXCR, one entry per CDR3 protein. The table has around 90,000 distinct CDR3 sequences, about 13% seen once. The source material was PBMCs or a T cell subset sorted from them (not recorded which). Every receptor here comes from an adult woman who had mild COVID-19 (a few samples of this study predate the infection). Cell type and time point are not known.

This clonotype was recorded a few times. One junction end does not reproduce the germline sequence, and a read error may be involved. CDR3 bases: TGTGCCAGCAGCCCGGGAGGCAGGAACACTGAAGCTTTCTTT. Translating it yields CASSPGGRNTEAFF. J is TRBJ1-1 and V is TRBV5-1; D gene uncertain. Germline V CDR1 and CDR2: SGHRS, YFSETQ. The CDR3 contains 14 residues.

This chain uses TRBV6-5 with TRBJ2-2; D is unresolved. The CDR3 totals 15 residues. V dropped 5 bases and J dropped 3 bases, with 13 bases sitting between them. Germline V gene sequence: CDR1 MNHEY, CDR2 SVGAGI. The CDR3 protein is CASSPKYADTGELFF. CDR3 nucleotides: TGTGCCAGCAGTCCGAAGTATGCGGACACCGGGGAGCTGTTTTTT.

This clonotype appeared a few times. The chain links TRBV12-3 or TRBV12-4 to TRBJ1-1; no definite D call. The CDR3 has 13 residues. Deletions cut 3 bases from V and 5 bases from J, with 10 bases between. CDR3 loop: CASSLNFGTEAFF. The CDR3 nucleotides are TGTGCCAGCAGTTTGAACTTCGGGACTGAAGCTTTCTTT.

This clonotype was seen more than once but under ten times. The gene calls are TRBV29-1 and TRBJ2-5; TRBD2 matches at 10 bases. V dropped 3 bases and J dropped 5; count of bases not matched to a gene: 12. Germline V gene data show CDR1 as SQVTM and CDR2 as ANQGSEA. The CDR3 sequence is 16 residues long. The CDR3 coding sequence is TGCAGCGTTGAGGCCACTAGCGGGGACCTGGGGGAGACCCAGTACTTC. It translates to CSVEATSGDLGETQYF.

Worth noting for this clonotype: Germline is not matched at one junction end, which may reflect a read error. In nucleotides, the CDR3 is TGTGCCAGCAGTTTAGCCTCTAGCACATATACGCAGTATTTT. Encoded protein: CASSLASSTYTQYF. The rearrangement joins TRBV12-3 or TRBV12-4 to TRBJ2-3; maybe TRBD2 (5 bases). The CDR3 loop spans 14 amino acids.

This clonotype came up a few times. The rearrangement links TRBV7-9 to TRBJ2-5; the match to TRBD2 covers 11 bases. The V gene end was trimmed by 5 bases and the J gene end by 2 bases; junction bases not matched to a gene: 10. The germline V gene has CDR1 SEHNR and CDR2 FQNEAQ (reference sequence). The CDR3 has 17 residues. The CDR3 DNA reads TGTGCCAGCAGCCATAGTGTTACTAGCGGGGGACAAGAGACCCAGTACTTC. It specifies CASSHSVTSGGQETQYF.

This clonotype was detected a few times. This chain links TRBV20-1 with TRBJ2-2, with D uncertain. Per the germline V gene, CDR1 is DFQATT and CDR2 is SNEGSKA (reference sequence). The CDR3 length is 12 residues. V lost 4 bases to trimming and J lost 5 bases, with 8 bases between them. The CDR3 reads CSATPSTGELFF. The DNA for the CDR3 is TGCAGTGCTACCCCTAGTACCGGGGAGCTGTTTTTT.

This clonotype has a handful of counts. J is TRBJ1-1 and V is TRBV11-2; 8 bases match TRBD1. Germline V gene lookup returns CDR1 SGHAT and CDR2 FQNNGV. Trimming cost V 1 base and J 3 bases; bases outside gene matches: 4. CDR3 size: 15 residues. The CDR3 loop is CASSLGTGRYTEAFF. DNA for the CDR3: TGTGCCAGCAGCTTAGGGACAGGGCGATACACTGAAGCTTTCTTT.

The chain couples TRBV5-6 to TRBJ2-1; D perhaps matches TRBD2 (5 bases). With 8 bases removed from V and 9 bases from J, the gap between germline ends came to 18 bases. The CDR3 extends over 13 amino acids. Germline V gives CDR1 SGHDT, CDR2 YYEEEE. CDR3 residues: CASSDEGAVEQFF. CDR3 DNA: TGTGCCAGTAGTGACGAGGGAGCGGTTGAGCAGTTCTTC. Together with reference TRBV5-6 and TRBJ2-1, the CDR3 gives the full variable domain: DAGVTQSPTHLIKTRGQQVTLRCSPKSGHDTVSWYQQALGQGPQFIFQYYEEEERQRGNFPDRFSGHQFPNYSSELNVNALLLGDSALYLCASSDEGAVEQFFGPGTRLTVL.

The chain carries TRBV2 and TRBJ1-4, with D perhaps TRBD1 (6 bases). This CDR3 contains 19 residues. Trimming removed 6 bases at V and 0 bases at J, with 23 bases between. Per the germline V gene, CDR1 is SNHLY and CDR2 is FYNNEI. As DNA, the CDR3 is TGTGCCAGCAGCGGATATCTGACAGGCGAGGGCACAACTAATGAAAAACTGTTTTTT. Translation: CASSGYLTGEGTTNEKLFF. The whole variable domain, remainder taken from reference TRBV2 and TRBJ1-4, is EPEVTQTPSHQVTQMGQEVILRCVPISNHLYFYWYRQILGQKVEFLVSFYNNEISEKSEIFDDQFSVERPDGSNFTLKIRSTKLEDSAMYFCASSGYLTGEGTTNEKLFFGSGTQLSVL.

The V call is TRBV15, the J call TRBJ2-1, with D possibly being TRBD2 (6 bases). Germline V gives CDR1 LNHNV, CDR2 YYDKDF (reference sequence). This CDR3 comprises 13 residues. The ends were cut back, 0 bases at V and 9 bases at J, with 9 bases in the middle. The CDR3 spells CATSRDAGSEQFF. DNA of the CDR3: TGTGCCACCAGCAGAGATGCGGGAAGTGAGCAGTTCTTC.

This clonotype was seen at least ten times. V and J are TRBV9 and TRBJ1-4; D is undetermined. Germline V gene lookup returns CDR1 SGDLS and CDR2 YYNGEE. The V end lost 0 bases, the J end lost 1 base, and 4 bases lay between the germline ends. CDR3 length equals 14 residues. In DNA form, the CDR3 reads TGTGCCAGCAGCGTAGACGAAACTAATGAAAAACTGTTTTTT. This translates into CASSVDETNEKLFF.

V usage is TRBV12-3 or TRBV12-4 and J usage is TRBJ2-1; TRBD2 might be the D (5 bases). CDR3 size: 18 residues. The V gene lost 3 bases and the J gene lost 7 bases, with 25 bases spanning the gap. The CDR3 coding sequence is TGTGCCAGCAGTTTGGTGGACGGACTGTTTAGCACTATGAATGAGCAGTTCTTC. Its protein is CASSLVDGLFSTMNEQFF.

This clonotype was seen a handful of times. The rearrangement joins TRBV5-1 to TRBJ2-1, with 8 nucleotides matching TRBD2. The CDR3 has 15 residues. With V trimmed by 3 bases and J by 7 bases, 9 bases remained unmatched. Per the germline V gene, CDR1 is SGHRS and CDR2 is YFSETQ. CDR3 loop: CASSSPGASGNEQFF. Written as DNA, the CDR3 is TGCGCCAGCAGCTCACCCGGGGCTAGCGGGAATGAGCAGTTCTTC.

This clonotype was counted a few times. CDR3 sequence reads: CASSLMGGGTRNEQFF. The CDR3 bases are TGTGCCAGCAGCTTAATGGGCGGGGGGACGCGGAATGAGCAGTTCTTC. This sequence joins TRBV7-9 and TRBJ2-1; 8 bases match TRBD2. Trimming took 2 bases from V and 7 from J; bases not matched to a gene: 10. Per the germline V gene, CDR1 is SEHNR and CDR2 is FQNEAQ (reference sequence). This CDR3 comprises 16 residues.

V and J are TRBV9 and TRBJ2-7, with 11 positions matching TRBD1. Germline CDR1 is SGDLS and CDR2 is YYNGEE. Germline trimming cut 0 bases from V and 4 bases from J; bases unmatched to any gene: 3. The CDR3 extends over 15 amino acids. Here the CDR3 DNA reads TGTGCCAGCAGCGTAGATGGGACAGGGGGGTACGAGCAGTACTTC. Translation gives CASSVDGTGGYEQYF. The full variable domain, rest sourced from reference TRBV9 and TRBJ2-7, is DSGVTQTPKHLITATGQRVTLRCSPRSGDLSVYWYQQSLDQGLQFLIQYYNGEERAKGNILERFSAQQFPDLHSELNLSSLELGDSALYFCASSVDGTGGYEQYFGPGTRLTVT.

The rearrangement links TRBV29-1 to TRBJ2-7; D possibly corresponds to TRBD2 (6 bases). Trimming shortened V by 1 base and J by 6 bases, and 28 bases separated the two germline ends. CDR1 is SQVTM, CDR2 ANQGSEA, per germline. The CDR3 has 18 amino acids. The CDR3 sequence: CSVEGAVLEGPIPTEQYF. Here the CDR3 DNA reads TGCAGCGTTGAAGGGGCGGTTCTGGAGGGCCCTATCCCAACCGAGCAGTACTTC.